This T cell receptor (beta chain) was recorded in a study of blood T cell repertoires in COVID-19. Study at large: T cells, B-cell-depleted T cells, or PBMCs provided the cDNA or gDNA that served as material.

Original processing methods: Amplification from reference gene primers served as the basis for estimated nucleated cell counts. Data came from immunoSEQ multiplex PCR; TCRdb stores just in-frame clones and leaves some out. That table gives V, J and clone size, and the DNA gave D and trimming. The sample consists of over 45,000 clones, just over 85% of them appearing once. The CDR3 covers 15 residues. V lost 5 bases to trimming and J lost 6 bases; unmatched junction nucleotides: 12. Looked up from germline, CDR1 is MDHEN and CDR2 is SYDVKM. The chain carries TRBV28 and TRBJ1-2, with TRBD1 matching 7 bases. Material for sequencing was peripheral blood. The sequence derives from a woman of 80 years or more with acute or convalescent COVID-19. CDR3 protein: CASSDPGQGGNGYTF. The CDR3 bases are TGTGCCAGCAGTGATCCGGGGCAGGGGGGAAATGGCTACACCTTC.